The rows below give T cell receptor beta chains drawn from one sample of a study of beta chain features in type 1 diabetes. Measured with immunoSEQ multiplex PCR; TCRdb has only the in-frame clones, and not every one. Found here are about 45,000 clones, just over 50% of them singletons; the top ten hold over 2%. The material sequenced was Tregs from blood. Receptors were obtained from a young woman in good health. CDR3s include the opening cysteine and the closing phenylalanine or tryptophan. A D gene is named only where the DNA matches it firmly. The listing skips clone size in some rows; elsewhere it reads once, few, many or a size class.

D gene: TRBD2; CDR3 length: 16; V gene: TRBV7-3; clone size: -; J gene: TRBJ2-1; CDR3 protein: CASSSLRGARLGEQFF; CDR3 DNA: TGTGCCAGCAGCTCCCTGCGGGGGGCTAGACTTGGTGAGCAGTTCTTC
D gene: TRBD2; CDR3 length: 15; V gene: TRBV7-2; clone size: -; J gene: TRBJ2-7; CDR3 protein: CASSLWSGRSYEQYF; CDR3 DNA: TGTGCCAGCAGCTTATGGAGCGGGAGAAGCTACGAGCAGTACTTC
D gene: TRBD2; CDR3 length: 17; V gene: TRBV7-2; clone size: few; J gene: TRBJ2-2; CDR3 protein: CASSPSLAGAHAGELFF; CDR3 DNA: TGTGCCAGCAGCCCAAGCTTAGCGGGGGCCCATGCCGGGGAGCTGTTTTTT
D gene: -; CDR3 length: 15; V gene: TRBV6-5; clone size: once; J gene: TRBJ2-7; CDR3 protein: CASSPRGAGSYEQYF; CDR3 DNA: TGTGCCAGCAGTCCCCGTGGGGCGGGGTCCTACGAGCAGTACTTC
D gene: TRBD1; CDR3 length: 18; V gene: TRBV23-1; clone size: medium-sized; J gene: TRBJ2-1; CDR3 protein: CASSHSNSTGSFYNEQFF; CDR3 DNA: TGCGCCAGCAGTCATTCTAACTCGACAGGGTCGTTCTACAATGAGCAGTTCTTC
D gene: -; CDR3 length: 14; V gene: TRBV6-6; clone size: -; J gene: TRBJ1-6; CDR3 protein: CASSPQGSGSPLHF; CDR3 DNA: TGTGCCAGCAGTCCCCAGGGGAGCGGTTCACCCCTCCACTTT
D gene: -; CDR3 length: 15; V gene: TRBV28; clone size: -; J gene: TRBJ1-5; CDR3 protein: CASSFSSGGGQPQHF; CDR3 DNA: TGTGCCAGCAGTTTCTCCTCGGGAGGGGGACAGCCCCAGCATTTT
D gene: TRBD2; CDR3 length: 15; V gene: TRBV14; clone size: -; J gene: TRBJ2-1; CDR3 protein: CASTLNPTSSDEQFF; CDR3 DNA: TGTGCCAGCACCCTAAACCCGACTAGCAGCGATGAGCAGTTCTTC
D gene: TRBD2; CDR3 length: 17; V gene: TRBV7-9; clone size: -; J gene: TRBJ2-5; CDR3 protein: CASSRRSTGGPGETQYF; CDR3 DNA: TGTGCCAGCAGCCGCCGCAGTACGGGAGGGCCCGGAGAGACCCAGTACTTC
D gene: TRBD2; CDR3 length: 15; V gene: TRBV5-1; clone size: few; J gene: TRBJ2-7; CDR3 protein: CASSPRAGGPYEQYF; CDR3 DNA: TGCGCCAGCAGCCCAAGGGCGGGAGGCCCCTACGAGCAGTACTTC
D gene: -; CDR3 length: 16; V gene: TRBV18; clone size: -; J gene: TRBJ2-7; CDR3 protein: CASSGGPGQQIYEQYF; CDR3 DNA: TGTGCCAGCTCAGGGGGCCCGGGACAACAGATCTACGAGCAGTACTTC
D gene: TRBD2; CDR3 length: 15; V gene: TRBV7-2; clone size: -; J gene: TRBJ2-7; CDR3 protein: CASSYVAGGSYEQYF; CDR3 DNA: TGTGCCAGCAGCTATGTAGCGGGAGGTTCCTACGAGCAGTACTTC
D gene: -; CDR3 length: 13; V gene: TRBV29-1; clone size: few; J gene: TRBJ2-2; CDR3 protein: CSVEDFATGELFF; CDR3 DNA: TGCAGCGTTGAGGACTTCGCCACCGGGGAGCTGTTTTTT
D gene: -; CDR3 length: 18; V gene: TRBV12-2; clone size: -; J gene: TRBJ2-1; CDR3 protein: CASRFDRVWVSSYNEQFF; CDR3 DNA: TGTGCAAGTCGCTTCGATCGGGTTTGGGTGAGCTCCTACAATGAGCAGTTCTTC
D gene: TRBD1; CDR3 length: 14; V gene: TRBV19; clone size: -; J gene: TRBJ2-4; CDR3 protein: CASSIGQGSNIQYF; CDR3 DNA: TGTGCCAGTAGTATCGGACAGGGCTCAAACATTCAGTACTTC
D gene: TRBD1; CDR3 length: 16; V gene: TRBV7-3; clone size: -; J gene: TRBJ2-3; CDR3 protein: CASSLTEGRTGDTQYF; CDR3 DNA: TGTGCCAGCAGCTTAACCGAGGGCCGGACAGGGGATACGCAGTATTTT
D gene: -; CDR3 length: 16; V gene: TRBV15; clone size: -; J gene: TRBJ2-1; CDR3 protein: CATSRDMTRPDNEQFF; CDR3 DNA: TGTGCCACCAGCAGAGACATGACTAGACCGGACAATGAGCAGTTCTTC
D gene: TRBD1; CDR3 length: 13; V gene: TRBV7-2; clone size: -; J gene: TRBJ2-5; CDR3 protein: CASSLSTGGPEYF; CDR3 DNA: TGTGCCAGCAGCTTGTCCACAGGGGGCCCTGAGTACTTC
D gene: TRBD2; CDR3 length: 16; V gene: TRBV4-1; clone size: -; J gene: TRBJ2-7; CDR3 protein: CASSHPGLAGVNEQYF; CDR3 DNA: TGCGCCAGCAGCCATCCCGGACTAGCGGGAGTCAACGAGCAGTACTTC
D gene: TRBD2; CDR3 length: 18; V gene: TRBV14; clone size: -; J gene: TRBJ2-3; CDR3 protein: CASSQDKWGLAKADTQYF; CDR3 DNA: TGTGCCAGCAGCCAAGATAAGTGGGGACTAGCGAAGGCAGATACGCAGTATTTT
D gene: TRBD1; CDR3 length: 15; V gene: TRBV7-9; clone size: -; J gene: TRBJ1-5; CDR3 protein: CASSLGTGSNQPQHF; CDR3 DNA: TGTGCCAGCAGCCTGGGGACAGGGAGCAATCAGCCCCAGCATTTT
D gene: -; CDR3 length: 14; V gene: TRBV7-2; clone size: -; J gene: TRBJ2-5; CDR3 protein: CASSLGPGSETQYF; CDR3 DNA: TGTGCCAGCAGCTTAGGCCCAGGGTCGGAGACCCAGTACTTC
D gene: TRBD1; CDR3 length: 16; V gene: TRBV27; clone size: -; J gene: TRBJ1-2; CDR3 protein: CASRTIDRGHAYGYTF; CDR3 DNA: TGTGCCAGCAGGACCATAGACAGGGGGCACGCCTATGGCTACACCTTC
D gene: -; CDR3 length: 18; V gene: TRBV5-1; clone size: -; J gene: TRBJ2-1; CDR3 protein: CASSSRNRDQSSYNEQFF; CDR3 DNA: TGCGCCAGCAGCTCAAGAAACAGGGACCAGAGCTCCTACAATGAGCAGTTCTTC
D gene: TRBD2; CDR3 length: 16; V gene: TRBV2; clone size: -; J gene: TRBJ2-5; CDR3 protein: CASSEDSSGRGETQYF; CDR3 DNA: TGTGCCAGCAGTGAAGATTCTAGCGGGAGGGGGGAGACCCAGTACTTC
D gene: -; CDR3 length: 14; V gene: TRBV7-2; clone size: -; J gene: TRBJ2-7; CDR3 protein: CASSSSRGAREQYF; CDR3 DNA: TGTGCCAGCAGCTCTTCCAGGGGGGCGAGGGAGCAGTACTTC
D gene: -; CDR3 length: 13; V gene: TRBV7-8; clone size: few; J gene: TRBJ2-3; CDR3 protein: CASSLAGRDTQYF; CDR3 DNA: TGTGCCAGCAGCTTAGCAGGCAGGGATACGCAGTATTTT
D gene: -; CDR3 length: 16; V gene: TRBV11-2; clone size: -; J gene: TRBJ2-4; CDR3 protein: CASSSPTVGGGTIQYF; CDR3 DNA: TGTGCCAGCAGCTCCCCGACGGTGGGAGGGGGGACCATTCAGTACTTC
D gene: TRBD2; CDR3 length: 16; V gene: TRBV5-6; clone size: -; J gene: TRBJ2-7; CDR3 protein: CASSLNSLAGEGEQYF; CDR3 DNA: TGTGCCAGCAGCTTGAACTCCTTAGCGGGAGAGGGAGAGCAGTACTTC
D gene: TRBD2; CDR3 length: 16; V gene: TRBV11-2; clone size: -; J gene: TRBJ2-7; CDR3 protein: CASSLGGGAFPYEQYF; CDR3 DNA: TGTGCCAGCAGCTTAGGCGGGGGGGCATTTCCCTACGAGCAGTACTTC
D gene: -; CDR3 length: 12; V gene: TRBV19; clone size: -; J gene: TRBJ2-5; CDR3 protein: CASRDYQETQYF; CDR3 DNA: TGTGCCAGCCGGGACTACCAAGAGACCCAGTACTTC
D gene: -; CDR3 length: 14; V gene: TRBV6-5; clone size: few; J gene: TRBJ1-6; CDR3 protein: CASSLGYQNSPLHF; CDR3 DNA: TGTGCCAGCAGTCTCGGTTACCAAAATTCACCCCTCCACTTT
D gene: -; CDR3 length: 15; V gene: TRBV15; clone size: few; J gene: TRBJ1-1; CDR3 protein: CATSRDTGPNTEAFF; CDR3 DNA: TGTGCCACCAGCAGAGATACAGGACCGAACACTGAAGCTTTCTTT
D gene: TRBD2; CDR3 length: 17; V gene: TRBV5-6; clone size: few; J gene: TRBJ2-7; CDR3 protein: CASSYYGTSGNGYEQYF; CDR3 DNA: TGTGCCAGCAGCTATTATGGGACTAGCGGGAATGGCTACGAGCAGTACTTC
D gene: TRBD1; CDR3 length: 15; V gene: TRBV7-2; clone size: -; J gene: TRBJ2-1; CDR3 protein: CASSLATGDNNEQFF; CDR3 DNA: TGTGCCAGCAGCTTGGCGACAGGGGACAACAATGAGCAGTTCTTC
D gene: -; CDR3 length: 15; V gene: TRBV5-1; clone size: -; J gene: TRBJ2-2; CDR3 protein: CASSGGADSTGELFF; CDR3 DNA: TGCGCCAGCAGCGGCGGAGCGGATAGCACCGGGGAGCTGTTTTTT
D gene: -; CDR3 length: 14; V gene: TRBV19; clone size: few; J gene: TRBJ2-5; CDR3 protein: CASSMVSQRETQYF; CDR3 DNA: TGTGCCAGTAGTATGGTCAGCCAGCGGGAGACCCAGTACTTC
D gene: TRBD2; CDR3 length: 18; V gene: TRBV25-1; clone size: -; J gene: TRBJ2-2; CDR3 protein: CASRHSGTSGRGVGELFF; CDR3 DNA: TGTGCCAGCAGACACTCCGGGACTAGCGGAAGGGGTGTCGGGGAGCTGTTTTTT
D gene: TRBD1; CDR3 length: 15; V gene: TRBV6-5; clone size: -; J gene: TRBJ2-7; CDR3 protein: CASKRTGLASYEQYF; CDR3 DNA: TGTGCCAGTAAACGGACAGGCCTCGCCTCCTACGAGCAGTACTTC
D gene: -; CDR3 length: 15; V gene: TRBV5-1; clone size: -; J gene: TRBJ2-2; CDR3 protein: CASSLRTDTTGELFF; CDR3 DNA: TGCGCCAGCAGCTTACGAACCGACACCACCGGGGAGCTGTTTTTT
D gene: TRBD2; CDR3 length: 14; V gene: TRBV5-4; clone size: once; J gene: TRBJ2-1; CDR3 protein: CASSFGGGSNEQFF; CDR3 DNA: TGTGCCAGCAGCTTCGGTGGCGGGAGCAATGAGCAGTTCTTC
D gene: TRBD1; CDR3 length: 16; V gene: TRBV7-2; clone size: -; J gene: TRBJ1-2; CDR3 protein: CASSSAGQGASYGYTF; CDR3 DNA: TGTGCCAGCAGCTCGGCGGGACAGGGGGCTAGCTATGGCTACACCTTC
D gene: -; CDR3 length: 10; V gene: TRBV21-1; clone size: -; J gene: TRBJ2-7; CDR3 protein: CASSKEQGDF; CDR3 DNA: TGTGCCAGCAGCAAAGAACAGGGAGACTTC
D gene: TRBD2; CDR3 length: 17; V gene: TRBV14; clone size: -; J gene: TRBJ2-1; CDR3 protein: CASSQERGGRALPEQFF; CDR3 DNA: TGTGCCAGCAGCCAAGAACGAGGCGGGAGGGCCTTGCCTGAGCAGTTCTTC
D gene: -; CDR3 length: 18; V gene: TRBV6-1; clone size: -; J gene: TRBJ2-1; CDR3 protein: CASSEEGFGSGAYNEQFF; CDR3 DNA: TGTGCCAGCAGTGAAGAAGGATTTGGGAGCGGAGCCTACAATGAGCAGTTCTTC
D gene: -; CDR3 length: 12; V gene: TRBV29-1; clone size: -; J gene: TRBJ2-7; CDR3 protein: CSVEGGGYEQYF; CDR3 DNA: TGCAGCGTTGAAGGAGGGGGCTACGAGCAGTACTTC
D gene: TRBD2; CDR3 length: 14; V gene: TRBV6-6; clone size: -; J gene: TRBJ2-7; CDR3 protein: CASSSSGSSYEQYF; CDR3 DNA: TGTGCCAGCAGCTCTAGCGGGAGTTCCTACGAGCAGTACTTC
D gene: TRBD1; CDR3 length: 14; V gene: TRBV29-1; clone size: few; J gene: TRBJ2-7; CDR3 protein: CSVEESRGSYEQYF; CDR3 DNA: TGCAGCGTTGAAGAGAGCAGGGGGTCCTACGAGCAGTACTTC
D gene: -; CDR3 length: 18; V gene: TRBV27; clone size: -; J gene: TRBJ2-6; CDR3 protein: CASSSAGLAYSGANVLTF; CDR3 DNA: TGTGCCAGCAGTTCCGCGGGACTCGCCTACTCTGGGGCCAACGTCCTGACTTTC
D gene: TRBD2; CDR3 length: 15; V gene: TRBV7-3; clone size: -; J gene: TRBJ2-5; CDR3 protein: CASSLSGGAQETQYF; CDR3 DNA: TGTGCCAGCAGCTTATCGGGGGGGGCCCAAGAGACCCAGTACTTC
D gene: -; CDR3 length: 15; V gene: TRBV14; clone size: -; J gene: TRBJ2-1; CDR3 protein: CASSQDTHRYNEQFF; CDR3 DNA: TGTGCCAGCAGCCAAGATACCCACAGGTACAATGAGCAGTTCTTC
D gene: -; CDR3 length: 13; V gene: TRBV30; clone size: -; J gene: TRBJ1-5; CDR3 protein: CAWGAGSDQPQHF; CDR3 DNA: TGTGCCTGGGGTGCGGGGTCCGATCAGCCCCAGCATTTT